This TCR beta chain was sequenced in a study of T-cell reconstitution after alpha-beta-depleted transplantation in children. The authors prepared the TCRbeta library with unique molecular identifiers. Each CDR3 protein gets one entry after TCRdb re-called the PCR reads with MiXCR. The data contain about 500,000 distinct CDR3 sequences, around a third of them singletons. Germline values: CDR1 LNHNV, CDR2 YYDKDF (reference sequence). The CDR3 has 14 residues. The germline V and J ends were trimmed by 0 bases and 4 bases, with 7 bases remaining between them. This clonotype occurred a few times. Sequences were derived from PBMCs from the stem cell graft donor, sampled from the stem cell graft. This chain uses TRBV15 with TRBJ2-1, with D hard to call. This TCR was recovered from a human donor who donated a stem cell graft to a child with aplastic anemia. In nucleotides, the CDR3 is TGTGCCACCAGCAGAGAAGGGCCGTACAATGAGCAGTTCTTC. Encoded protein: CATSREGPYNEQFF.